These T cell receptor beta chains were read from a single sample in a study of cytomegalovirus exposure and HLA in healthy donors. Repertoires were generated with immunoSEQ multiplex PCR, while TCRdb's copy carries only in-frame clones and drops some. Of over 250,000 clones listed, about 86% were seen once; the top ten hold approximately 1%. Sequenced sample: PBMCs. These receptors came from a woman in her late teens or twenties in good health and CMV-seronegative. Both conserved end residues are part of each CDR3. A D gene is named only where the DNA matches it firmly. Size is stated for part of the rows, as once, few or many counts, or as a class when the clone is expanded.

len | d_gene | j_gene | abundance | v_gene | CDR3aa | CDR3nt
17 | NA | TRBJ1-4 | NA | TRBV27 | CASSLSNGGIAREKLFF | TGTGCCAGCAGTTTATCAAACGGGGGAATAGCTCGTGAAAAACTGTTTTTT
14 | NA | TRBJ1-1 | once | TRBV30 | CAWSSNMANTEAFF | TGTGCCTGGAGCTCCAATATGGCGAACACTGAAGCTTTCTTT
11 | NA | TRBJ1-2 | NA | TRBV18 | CASSSGAGYTF | TGTGCCAGCTCTTCTGGGGCTGGCTACACCTTC
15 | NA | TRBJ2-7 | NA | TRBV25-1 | CASSGWYSPPYEQYF | TGTGCCAGCAGTGGGTGGTACAGTCCACCCTACGAGCAGTACTTC
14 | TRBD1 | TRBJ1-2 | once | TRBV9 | CASSATGGEYRYTF | TGTGCCAGCAGCGCGACAGGGGGCGAGTACCGCTACACCTTC
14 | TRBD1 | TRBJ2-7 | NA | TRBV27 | CASSQTGGDYEQYF | TGTGCCAGCAGTCAGACAGGGGGCGACTACGAGCAGTACTTC
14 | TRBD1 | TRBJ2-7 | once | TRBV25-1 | CASSKGTGSYEQYF | TGTGCCAGCAGTAAAGGGACAGGGAGCTACGAGCAGTACTTC
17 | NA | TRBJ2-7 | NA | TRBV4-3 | CASSQERERGAAYEQYF | TGCGCCAGCAGCCAAGAAAGGGAACGGGGGGCCGCCTACGAGCAGTACTTC
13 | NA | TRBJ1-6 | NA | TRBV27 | CASSLLTGATLHF | TGTGCCAGCAGTTTATTGACTGGGGCGACCCTCCACTTT
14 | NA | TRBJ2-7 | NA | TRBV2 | CASSREQGYYEQYF | TGTGCCAGCAGCCGAGAGCAGGGATACTACGAGCAGTACTTC
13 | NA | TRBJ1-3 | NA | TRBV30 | CAWSANSGNTIYF | TGTGCCTGGAGTGCTAACTCTGGAAACACCATATATTTT
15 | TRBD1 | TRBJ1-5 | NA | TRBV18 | CASSLDRGGNQPQHF | TGTGCCAGCTCACTAGACAGGGGAGGCAATCAGCCCCAGCATTTT
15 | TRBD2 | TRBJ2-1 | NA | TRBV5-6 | CASSLGLAAYNEQFF | TGTGCCAGCAGCTTGGGACTAGCGGCGTACAATGAGCAGTTCTTC
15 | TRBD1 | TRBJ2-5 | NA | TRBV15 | CATSRVPGGQETQYF | TGTGCCACCAGCAGAGTTCCAGGGGGCCAAGAGACCCAGTACTTC
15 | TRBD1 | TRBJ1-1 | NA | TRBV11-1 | CASSPYTGGMAEAFF | TGTGCCAGCAGCCCCTACACAGGGGGCATGGCTGAAGCTTTCTTT
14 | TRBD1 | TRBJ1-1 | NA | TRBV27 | CASSFRTGRTEAFF | TGTGCCAGCAGTTTCAGGACAGGGCGCACTGAAGCTTTCTTT
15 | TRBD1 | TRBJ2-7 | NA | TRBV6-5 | CASSPGDRASYEQYF | TGTGCCAGCAGTCCTGGGGACAGGGCCTCCTACGAGCAGTACTTC
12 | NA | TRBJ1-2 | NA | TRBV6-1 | CASSWGVYGYTF | TGTGCCAGCTCGTGGGGGGTCTATGGCTACACCTTC
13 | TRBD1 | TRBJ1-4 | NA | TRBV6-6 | CASSYVGQEKLFF | TGTGCCAGCAGTTACGTGGGACAGGAAAAACTGTTTTTT
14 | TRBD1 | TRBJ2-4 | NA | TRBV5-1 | CASSPGQGLNIQYF | TGCGCCAGCAGCCCAGGACAGGGTTTGAACATTCAGTACTTC